A single sample gave rise to the 5 T cell receptor beta chains below, sequenced in a study of T cells of healthy individuals. One entry per CDR3 protein, called by TCRdb with MiXCR from the 5' RACE reads. The sample records about 60,000 distinct CDR3 sequences, about 16% being singletons. These receptors were collected from a human donor in good health.

The rearrangement joins TRBV5-1 to TRBJ2-5; D call uncertain. Trimming took 2 bases from V and 1 from J, leaving 15 bases between them. This CDR3 region has 16 residues. CDR1 and CDR2 from the germline V gene are SGHRS and YFSETQ. The CDR3 here is CASSFSTGQIQETQYF. CDR3 DNA sequence: TGCGCCAGCAGCTTCTCCACGGGCCAGATCCAAGAGACCCAGTACTTC.

Ten or more counts support this clonotype. The chain carries TRBV6-1 and TRBJ1-5; D ambiguous. Trimming took 2 bases from V and 8 from J, leaving 13 bases between them. The CDR3 loop spans 14 amino acids. CDR1 is MNHNS and CDR2 is SASEGT in the germline V gene. The CDR3 loop is CASSETNIQEPQHF. The CDR3 nucleotides read TGTGCCAGCAGTGAAACCAACATCCAGGAGCCCCAGCATTTT.

J is TRBJ1-5 and V is TRBV28; TRBD1 matches 9 bases. V lost 5 bases and J lost 6; bases outside the gene matches: 11. The CDR3 covers 16 residues. From germline, CDR1 is MDHEN and CDR2 SYDVKM. CDR3: CASSESTGQGGQPQHF. DNA for the CDR3: TGTGCCAGCAGTGAGTCCACGGGACAGGGAGGTCAGCCCCAGCATTTT.

The table lists this clonotype with many counts. The rearrangement uses TRBV19 and TRBJ2-1; the D call may be TRBD1 or TRBD2 (5 bases each). The CDR3 has 13 residues. Per the germline V gene, CDR1 is LNHDA and CDR2 is SQIVND (reference sequence). Trimming stripped 7 bases from V and 8 bases from J, with 15 bases between. CDR3 sequence: CASKTILGDEQFF. The CDR3 DNA is TGTGCCAGTAAGACAATTTTGGGGGATGAGCAGTTCTTC.

This clonotype was seen many times. V and J are TRBV3-1 and TRBJ2-1; D is ambiguous. Germline V gene lookup returns CDR1 LGHDT and CDR2 YNNKEL (reference sequence). The CDR3 spans 12 residues. The V and J ends lost 5 bases and 9 bases respectively, with 11 bases between them. The CDR3 here is CASSYLASEQFF. The CDR3 DNA sequence: TGTGCCAGCAGCTACTTGGCCAGTGAGCAGTTCTTC.